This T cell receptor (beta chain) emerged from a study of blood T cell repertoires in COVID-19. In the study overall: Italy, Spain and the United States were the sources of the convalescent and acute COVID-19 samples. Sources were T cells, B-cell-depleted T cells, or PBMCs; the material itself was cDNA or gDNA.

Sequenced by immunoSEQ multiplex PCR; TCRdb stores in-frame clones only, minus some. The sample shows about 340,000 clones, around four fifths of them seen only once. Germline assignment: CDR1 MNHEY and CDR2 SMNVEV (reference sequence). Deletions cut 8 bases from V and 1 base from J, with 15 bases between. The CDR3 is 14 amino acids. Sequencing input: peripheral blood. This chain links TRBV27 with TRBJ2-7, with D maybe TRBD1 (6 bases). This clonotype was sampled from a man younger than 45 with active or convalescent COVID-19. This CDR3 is CASPSQGFSYEQYF. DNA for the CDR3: TGTGCCAGCCCTTCACAGGGCTTTTCCTACGAGCAGTACTTC.